Listed below are T cell receptor beta chains from one sample, sequenced in a study of OX40 agonist ivuxolimab in advanced cancers. The repertoire was sequenced with immunoSEQ multiplex PCR; TCRdb's copy has only in-frame clones and lacks some. The profile shows 40,000 to 60,000 clones, 85% to 90% of them singletons. The sample was CD4+ or CD8+ T cells sorted from blood, taken in a trial of the OX40 agonist ivuxolimab. These receptors were collected from an adult with an advanced solid tumor such as melanoma, head and neck, liver or kidney cancer. Each CDR3 is given with its conserved first and last residue. A D gene is named only where the DNA matches it firmly. The size field is filled for only some rows; it gives once, few, many or a size class.

clone_size,d_call,j_call,v_call,cdr3_aa,cdr3_nt
-,-,TRBJ2-5,TRBV19,CASSFGKQETQYF,TGTGCCAGTAGTTTTGGAAAACAAGAGACCCAGTACTTC
-,TRBD1,TRBJ1-5,TRBV19,CASTGGQGMNQPQHF,TGTGCCAGTACTGGGGGACAGGGGATGAATCAGCCCCAGCATTTT
-,-,TRBJ1-1,TRBV5-6,CASSLEPGGTEAFF,TGTGCCAGCAGCTTGGAGCCGGGTGGCACTGAAGCTTTCTTT
-,-,TRBJ1-2,TRBV5-1,CASSSLGLDYGYTF,TGCGCCAGCAGCTCTCTTGGCCTAGACTATGGCTACACCTTC
few,-,TRBJ2-2,TRBV15,CATSRVNGELFF,TGTGCCACCAGCAGAGTTAACGGGGAGCTGTTTTTT
-,-,TRBJ1-5,TRBV2,CASSEERAVNQPQHF,TGTGCCAGCAGCGAGGAGCGGGCAGTCAATCAGCCCCAGCATTTT
-,-,TRBJ1-1,TRBV19,CASSPREAGEAFF,TGTGCCAGTAGTCCGCGGGAGGCTGGCGAAGCTTTCTTT
-,-,TRBJ1-5,TRBV19,CASSITAANQPQHF,TGTGCCAGTAGTATCACTGCAGCTAATCAGCCCCAGCATTTT
-,TRBD1,TRBJ2-7,TRBV28,CASSSDRVREQYF,TGTGCCAGCAGTTCGGACAGGGTTCGGGAGCAGTACTTC
-,TRBD1,TRBJ2-2,TRBV5-1,CASSFGQGRGGELFF,TGCGCCAGCAGCTTCGGACAGGGGAGGGGCGGGGAGCTGTTTTTT
-,-,TRBJ1-2,TRBV6-1,CASSEGGGGSYGYTF,TGTGCCAGCAGTGAAGGGGGGGGAGGAAGCTATGGCTACACCTTC
once,-,TRBJ2-5,TRBV5-1,CASSLSEETQYF,TGCGCCAGCAGCTTGTCTGAAGAGACCCAGTACTTC
-,-,TRBJ1-4,TRBV25-1,CASSGNSLGLGEKLFF,TGTGCCAGCAGTGGTAATTCTCTGGGGCTGGGAGAAAAACTGTTTTTT
-,-,TRBJ1-6,TRBV7-2,CASSSGNPLHF,TGTGCCAGCAGTTCCGGTAATCCCCTCCACTTT
few,-,TRBJ1-5,TRBV2,CAGGLRDQPQHF,TGTGCCGGCGGGCTTCGGGATCAGCCCCAGCATTTT
few,-,TRBJ1-2,TRBV2,CASSVDGQYGYTF,TGTGCCAGCAGTGTGGACGGCCAGTATGGCTACACCTTC
-,TRBD2,TRBJ2-7,TRBV10-3,CAIRVASGRFEQYF,TGTGCCATCAGGGTGGCTAGCGGGAGGTTCGAGCAGTACTTC
-,TRBD1,TRBJ1-5,TRBV10-3,CAISEGGTEQPQHF,TGTGCCATCAGTGAGGGAGGGACAGAACAGCCCCAGCATTTT
once,TRBD2,TRBJ2-7,TRBV14,CASSQIDGGDYEQYF,TGTGCCAGCAGCCAAATTGACGGGGGGGACTACGAGCAGTACTTC
-,-,TRBJ2-1,TRBV18,CASSLNQVNEQFF,TGTGCCAGCTCCCTCAACCAGGTCAATGAGCAGTTCTTC
-,TRBD1,TRBJ2-5,TRBV27,CASSLGQGYQETQYF,TGTGCCAGCAGTTTGGGACAGGGGTACCAAGAGACCCAGTACTTC
-,-,TRBJ2-7,TRBV2,CASSDWTQRDEQYF,TGTGCCAGCAGTGACTGGACCCAGCGCGACGAGCAGTACTTC
-,-,TRBJ2-5,TRBV7-2,CASSLVQTGVGEQYF,TGTGCCAGCAGCTTAGTGCAGACCGGTGTAGGAGAGCAGTACTTC
-,TRBD1,TRBJ2-1,TRBV25-1,CASIKAGTGSENEQFF,TGTGCCAGCATCAAGGCCGGGACAGGGAGTGAGAATGAGCAGTTCTTC
-,-,TRBJ1-5,TRBV29-1,CSVGQHNEPQHF,TGCAGCGTTGGACAGCACAACGAGCCCCAGCATTTT
-,-,TRBJ1-1,TRBV28,CASSPLFGATGNTEAFF,TGTGCCAGCAGTCCGTTATTTGGGGCCACGGGGAACACTGAAGCTTTCTTT
-,TRBD1,TRBJ2-1,TRBV2,CASSEQGSPYNEQFF,TGTGCCAGCAGCGAACAGGGGTCCCCCTACAATGAGCAGTTCTTC
-,-,TRBJ1-4,TRBV29-1,CSVETGSSEKLFF,TGCAGCGTTGAAACAGGGAGCAGTGAAAAACTGTTTTTT
-,-,TRBJ2-7,TRBV7-6,CASSRTDSYEQYF,TGTGCCAGCAGCCGGACGGACAGCTACGAGCAGTACTTC
-,-,TRBJ2-1,TRBV10-3,CAISSTSANEQFF,TGTGCCATCAGTAGTACGAGCGCCAATGAGCAGTTCTTC
-,-,TRBJ1-1,TRBV19,CASRPLGGSYNTEAFF,TGTGCCAGTAGGCCTTTGGGGGGTTCTTACAACACTGAAGCTTTCTTT
-,TRBD1,TRBJ1-2,TRBV9,CASSASGQTFYGYTF,TGTGCCAGCAGCGCTTCGGGACAGACTTTCTATGGCTACACCTTC
-,TRBD2,TRBJ2-3,TRBV11-3,CASSLGSGLAGATDTQYF,TGTGCCAGCAGCTTAGGGTCGGGACTAGCGGGAGCGACGGATACGCAGTATTTT
-,-,TRBJ2-1,TRBV6-6,CASSSLRGEQFF,TGTGCCAGCAGTTCCTTACGTGGTGAGCAGTTCTTC
-,TRBD1,TRBJ2-1,TRBV19,CASSTPGQGARNEQFF,TGTGCCAGTAGTACCCCAGGGCAGGGGGCTAGAAATGAGCAGTTCTTC
-,TRBD1,TRBJ1-4,TRBV6-1,CASSELQGAYKLFF,TGTGCCAGCAGTGAACTACAGGGGGCGTATAAACTGTTTTTT
-,TRBD1,TRBJ2-5,TRBV19,CASKGRGTGILETQYF,TGTGCCAGTAAGGGCCGGGGGACAGGGATTTTAGAGACCCAGTACTTC
-,TRBD1,TRBJ2-5,TRBV29-1,CSADRDGETQYF,TGCAGCGCGGACAGGGACGGAGAGACCCAGTACTTC
-,TRBD1,TRBJ2-5,TRBV11-2,CASSSQGAWTQYF,TGTGCCAGCAGCTCACAGGGGGCTTGGACCCAGTACTTC
-,-,TRBJ2-5,TRBV7-3,CASSFQGGQETQYF,TGTGCCAGCAGCTTTCAAGGGGGGCAAGAGACCCAGTACTTC
-,-,TRBJ1-1,TRBV10-2,CASTGQQNTEAFF,TGCGCCAGCACCGGACAGCAGAACACTGAAGCTTTCTTT
once,TRBD1,TRBJ2-1,TRBV15,CATSRQTGSPYNEQFF,TGTGCCACCAGCAGACAGACAGGGTCTCCCTACAATGAGCAGTTCTTC
-,-,TRBJ1-1,TRBV5-6,CASSFPEQLNTEAFF,TGTGCCAGCAGCTTTCCGGAGCAACTGAACACTGAAGCTTTCTTT
-,-,TRBJ1-5,TRBV19,CASSTAGTQFNQPQHF,TGTGCCAGTAGTACAGCCGGGACACAGTTCAATCAGCCCCAGCATTTT
once,-,TRBJ1-1,TRBV18,CASAIAANTEAFF,TGTGCCAGCGCAATTGCAGCGAACACTGAAGCTTTCTTT
-,-,TRBJ1-1,TRBV5-1,CASSWVTGMNTEAFF,TGCGCCAGCAGCTGGGTGACAGGTATGAACACTGAAGCTTTCTTT
-,-,TRBJ2-5,TRBV14,CASSQGVQETQYF,TGTGCCAGCAGCCAAGGGGTACAAGAGACCCAGTACTTC
-,-,TRBJ1-2,TRBV2,CASRGQPVGYTF,TGTGCCAGCAGGGGGCAACCGGTGGGCTACACCTTC
-,-,TRBJ1-2,TRBV28,CASVLAGRYYGYTF,TGTGCCAGCGTCCTAGCGGGACGGTACTATGGCTACACCTTC
once,-,TRBJ2-7,TRBV29-1,CSVEEFRGGEQYF,TGCAGCGTTGAAGAGTTCAGGGGAGGGGAGCAGTACTTC
-,TRBD2,TRBJ2-7,TRBV6-6,CASSYGGSTYEQYF,TGTGCCAGCAGTTACGGCGGGAGCACCTACGAGCAGTACTTC
-,-,TRBJ1-3,TRBV28,CASSDSGVTSGNTIYF,TGTGCCAGCAGTGATTCAGGGGTTACCTCTGGAAACACCATATATTTT
-,TRBD1,TRBJ2-2,TRBV19,CASRDRRNTGELFF,TGTGCCAGTAGGGACAGGAGGAACACCGGGGAGCTGTTTTTT
-,-,TRBJ1-3,TRBV2,CASRQGFGNTIYF,TGTGCCAGCAGACAGGGCTTTGGAAACACCATATATTTT
-,-,TRBJ2-1,TRBV7-3,CASSLSRDNEQFF,TGTGCCAGCAGCTTAAGCAGGGACAATGAGCAGTTCTTC
-,-,TRBJ2-3,TRBV7-9,CASTKWGSGEGDTQYF,TGTGCCAGCACCAAATGGGGAAGCGGAGAGGGAGATACGCAGTATTTT